These 9 T cell receptor beta chains were sequenced from one sample in a study of blood T cell repertoires in COVID-19. Sequencing was performed with immunoSEQ multiplex PCR; in TCRdb, only in-frame clones are kept and a portion is missing. The sample carries roughly 200,000 clones, about nine tenths recorded once. The specimen sequenced was peripheral blood. All receptors come from a man in his forties or fifties with acute or convalescent COVID-19.

The gene calls are TRBV5-4 and TRBJ1-2, with unresolved D. V lost 3 bases to trimming and J lost 3 bases, with 12 bases between them. The CDR3 runs to 14 residues. Germline loops: CDR1 SGHNT, CDR2 YYREEE (reference sequence). The CDR3 nucleotides read TGTGCCAGCAGCTCATATACTCAGGACTATGGCTACACCTTC. Protein sequence: CASSSYTQDYGYTF.

The table lists this clone with a few counts. CDR3 amino acids: CASSFPGLKAFF. In DNA form, the CDR3 reads TGTGCCAGCAGTTTTCCAGGACTGAAAGCTTTCTTT. The chain combines TRBV12-3 or TRBV12-4 with TRBJ1-1; D gene ambiguous. The CDR3 covers 12 residues. V was clipped by 3 bases and J by 9 bases, with 11 bases between them.

The gene calls are TRBV9 and TRBJ2-7; 8 bases are a match to TRBD1. V lost 0 bases and J lost 5; bases outside the gene matches: 16. The CDR3 is 18 amino acids. CDR1 and CDR2 from the germline V gene are SGDLS and YYNGEE. The CDR3 sequence is CASSVGQGAGEPPHEQYF. The CDR3 DNA is TGTGCCAGCAGCGTAGGTCAGGGGGCTGGAGAACCCCCCCACGAGCAGTACTTC.

CDR3 in DNA: TGTGCCAGCAGCTTACGGACTAGCGGATTCCAAGAGACCCAGTACTTC. It encodes CASSLRTSGFQETQYF. This sequence joins TRBV7-2 and TRBJ2-5, with 10 bases aligning to TRBD2. The CDR3 extends over 16 amino acids. Germline CDR1 SGHTA, CDR2 FQGNSA. The V and J ends lost 2 bases and 1 base, in that order; junction bases with no gene match: 4.

The V and J genes are TRBV27 and TRBJ1-1; TRBD1 might be the D (6 bases). With 2 bases removed from V and 4 bases from J, the gap between germline ends came to 17 bases. Per the germline V gene, CDR1 is MNHEY and CDR2 is SMNVEV (reference sequence). This CDR3 has 16 amino acids. CDR3 region: CASSLRKGEGVTEAFF. The CDR3 DNA follows: TGTGCCAGCAGTTTAAGGAAGGGGGAGGGAGTCACTGAAGCTTTCTTT.

The chain joins TRBV5-4 to TRBJ2-3; 9 bases match TRBD2. V shed 3 bases, J shed 7 bases, and the junction held 6 bases outside the gene matches. The CDR3 has 14 amino acids. Germline V lookup: CDR1 SGHNT, CDR2 YYREEE (reference sequence). The CDR3 region is CASSSGLASNTQYF. As DNA, the CDR3 is TGTGCCAGCAGCTCGGGACTAGCCTCGAATACGCAGTATTTT.

This sequence joins TRBV5-1 and TRBJ1-4; 8 nucleotides match TRBD1. Per germline, CDR1 SGHRS and CDR2 YFSETQ. V lost 4 bases to trimming and J lost 7 bases; unmatched junction nucleotides: 3. The CDR3 contains 13 residues. As DNA, the CDR3 is TGCGCCAGCAGCCTCAGGGGGCGTGAAAAACTGTTTTTT. The encoded protein is CASSLRGREKLFF.

This clone has more than one count but fewer than ten. The chain links TRBV15 to TRBJ1-5; no clear D. Germline-derived CDR1 and CDR2 are LNHNV and YYDKDF (reference sequence). The V and J ends lost 0 bases and 4 bases respectively, with 10 bases between them. The CDR3 runs to 15 residues. The CDR3 region has the DNA TGTGCCACCAGCAGAGATAGCGGCGGGAATCAGCCCCAGCATTTT. Protein sequence: CATSRDSGGNQPQHF.

V and J are TRBV20-1 and TRBJ2-3; D is ambiguous. CDR1 and CDR2 (germline): DFQATT, SNEGSKA (reference sequence). V was pared by 3 bases and J by 6 bases, with 7 bases between. This CDR3 is built from 11 residues. CDR3 nucleotides: TGCAGTGCTAGGTCGGGTGATACGCAGTATTTT. It codes for CSARSGDTQYF.